These 12 T cell receptor beta chains share one sample of origin, sequenced in a study of shared clonotypes between healthy human individuals. The data were produced by immunoSEQ multiplex PCR, yet TCRdb's version contains in-frame clones alone and is incomplete. Of approximately 1,000,000 clones in the sample, 78% were seen once. Sequences were obtained from memory CD4+ T cells from PBMCs. The sample's subset: CD45RA-negative fraction. The receptors stem from a man younger than 35 in good health. Some clones in this sample may be carry-over from other donors' samples.

With regard to this clone: Its ends do not fully match the called genes, so a read error is possible. This chain uses TRBV6-1 with TRBJ1-3; D is undetermined. Germline lookup yields CDR1 MNHNS and CDR2 SASEGT. This CDR3 spans 11 amino acids. CDR3: CASREARAIYF. Here the CDR3 DNA reads TGTGCCAGCAGGGAAGCGAGGGCCATATATTTT.

V is TRBV7-3 and J is TRBJ1-5; D gene uncertain. The CDR3 has 15 amino acids. Germline V gene sequence: CDR1 SGHTA, CDR2 FQGTGA. The V gene lost 1 base and the J gene lost 0 bases, with 7 bases spanning the gap. CDR3 loop: CASSLNSNSNQPQHF. CDR3 DNA sequence: TGTGCCAGCAGCTTAAACAGTAATAGCAATCAGCCCCAGCATTTT. The full variable domain, in which reference TRBV7-3 and TRBJ1-5 provide the parts outside the CDR3, is GAGVSQTPSNKVTEKGKYVELRCDPISGHTALYWYRQSLGQGPEFLIYFQGTGAADDSGLPNDRFFAVRPEGSVSTLKIQRTERGDSAVYLCASSLNSNSNQPQHFGDGTRLSIL.

CDR3 sequence reads: CASSAGTGLYEQYF. CDR3 coding DNA: TGTGCCAGCAGCGCAGGGACAGGCCTCTACGAGCAGTACTTC. The V gene is TRBV7-9, the J gene TRBJ2-7, with 8 bases matching TRBD1. The CDR3 contains 14 residues. V shed 5 bases and J 3 bases; nucleotides not matched to a gene: 6. Germline V CDR1 and CDR2: SEHNR, FQNEAQ (reference sequence).

This clone came up a few times. In the same sample, other DNA sequences code for this CDR3. CDR3 residues: CASNGQGVNTEAFF. CDR3 DNA: TGTGCCAGCAATGGACAGGGGGTTAACACTGAAGCTTTCTTT. The genes are TRBV6-1 and TRBJ1-1, with TRBD1 matching over 10 bases. CDR1 is MNHNS and CDR2 is SASEGT in the germline V gene. This CDR3 has 14 amino acids. V shed 7 bases, J shed 2 bases, and the junction held 4 bases outside the gene matches.

This clone appeared once. The chain carries TRBV28 and TRBJ1-2; D gene ambiguous. The length of the CDR3 is 14 residues. Trimming took off 3 bases at V and 2 bases at J, with 10 bases between the two ends. Germline CDR1 reads MDHEN; CDR2 reads SYDVKM. The CDR3: CASSFNSRNYGYTF. CDR3 DNA: TGTGCCAGCAGTTTTAACAGCCGGAACTATGGCTACACCTTC.

Notes on this clone: At the DNA level, this CDR3 is encoded by other sequences in the same sample as well. The chain employs TRBV7-9 and TRBJ1-2; D is uncertain. V was trimmed by 1 base and J by 4 bases, leaving 10 bases between them. Germline CDR1 SEHNR, CDR2 FQNEAQ (reference sequence). This CDR3 contains 14 residues. The CDR3 DNA sequence: TGTGCCAGCAGCTTAGTAGGACCGAGCTATGGCTACACCTTC. Amino acids: CASSLVGPSYGYTF.

The gene calls are TRBV7-6 and TRBJ2-4; either TRBD1 or TRBD2 may supply D (7 bases each). Germline-derived CDR1 and CDR2 are SGHVS and FNYEAQ. This CDR3 region has 13 residues. The V end was cut by 5 bases, the J end by 7 bases, with 12 bases between. This CDR3 reads CASSQGGDNIQYF. The CDR3 DNA is TGTGCCAGCAGCCAGGGGGGGGATAACATTCAGTACTTC.

The chain is built from TRBV9 and TRBJ2-7; no firm D call. Germline V gene lookup returns CDR1 SGDLS and CDR2 YYNGEE. The V gene lost 3 bases and the J gene lost 3 bases, with 13 bases spanning the gap. The CDR3 length is 14 residues. The CDR3 DNA sequence: TGTGCCAGCAGCGCGACCATGAAGGGCTACGAGCAGTACTTC. As protein: CASSATMKGYEQYF.

This clone was detected ten times or more. The chain carries TRBV11-3 and TRBJ2-2; 7 positions agree with TRBD2. Germline CDR1 SGHNT, CDR2 YENEEA. The V gene end was trimmed by 3 bases and the J gene end by 0 bases; junction bases not matched to a gene: 1. The CDR3 extends over 15 amino acids. The CDR3 is CASSFSGSNTGELFF. In DNA, the CDR3 is TGTGCCAGCAGCTTTAGCGGGTCGAACACCGGGGAGCTGTTTTTT.

This clone was recorded once. The chain couples TRBV10-3 to TRBJ2-3; D remains unclear. Germline CDR1 and CDR2: ENHRY and SYGVKD. V was trimmed by 4 bases and J by 1 base, leaving 6 bases between them. This CDR3 has 13 amino acids. CDR3 in DNA: TGTGCCATCAGTGTTGCGGGCACAGATACGCAGTATTTT. Translating it yields CAISVAGTDTQYF.

The chain employs TRBV2 and TRBJ1-2; the match to TRBD1 covers 8 bases. The V gene end was trimmed by 6 bases and the J gene end by 2 bases; junction bases not matched to a gene: 8. Germline loops: CDR1 SNHLY, CDR2 FYNNEI. This CDR3 is built from 15 residues. CDR3 loop: CASRWGRTGNYGYTF. CDR3 DNA: TGTGCCAGCAGATGGGGTAGGACAGGGAACTATGGCTACACCTTC.

In its sample, this clone was seen a few times. The chain carries TRBV10-3 and TRBJ1-5, with D perhaps matching TRBD1 (5 bases). The CDR3 consists of 14 residues. Trimming cost V 10 bases and J 1 base, with 14 bases left between them. In germline, CDR1 is ENHRY, CDR2 SYGVKD. CDR3 in amino acids: CATGREGSNQPQHF. The CDR3 DNA reads as TGTGCCACGGGCAGGGAGGGGAGCAATCAGCCCCAGCATTTT.